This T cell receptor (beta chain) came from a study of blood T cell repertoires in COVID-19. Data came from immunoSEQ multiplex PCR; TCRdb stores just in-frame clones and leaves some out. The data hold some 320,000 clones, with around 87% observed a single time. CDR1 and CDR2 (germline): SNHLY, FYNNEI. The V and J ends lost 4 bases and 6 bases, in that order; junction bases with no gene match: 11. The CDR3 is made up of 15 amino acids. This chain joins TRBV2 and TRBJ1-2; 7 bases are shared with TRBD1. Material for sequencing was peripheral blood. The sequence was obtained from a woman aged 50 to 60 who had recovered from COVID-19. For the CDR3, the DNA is TGTGCCAGCAGTGTTTACAGGGGCGGAGAGGATGGCTACACCTTC. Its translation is CASSVYRGGEDGYTF.